This T cell receptor (beta chain) was sequenced in a study of T cells in Graves' hyperthyroidism and ophthalmopathy. The overall study: Peripheral blood sampling occurred at initial diagnosis, before any treatment.

The J segment lost 4 bases and the V segment lost 3 bases, leaving 7 bases of the junction unmatched. Germline values: CDR1 LNHNV, CDR2 YYDKDF (reference sequence). CDR3 length: 15 residues. Study outcomes and limitations: Ophthalmopathy, which appeared later, was predicted by the model a median around 6.9 months before onset.

RNA transcripts were the template for amplifying TCR beta CDR3 regions. A set of HTBI primers served as the primers for a first-round RT-PCR of the TCR CDR3. TCRdb ran MiXCR on the multiplex PCR reads and lists one entry per CDR3 protein. The table has about 840,000 distinct CDR3 sequences, 38% seen once; the top ten hold around 9.3%. This clonotype was found once. Its antigen is currently unknown. The clonotype was recovered from a young man with Graves' hyperthyroidism. Sequenced input: blood. The chain employs TRBV15 and TRBJ1-2; 8 bases map to TRBD1. The CDR3 DNA is TGTGCCACCAGCAGTGGGACAGGTTTACCCTATGGCTACACCTTC. Encoded protein: CATSSGTGLPYGYTF. Full variable domain (outside the CDR3, taken from reference TRBV15 and TRBJ1-2): DAMVIQNPRYQVTQFGKPVTLSCSQTLNHNVMYWYQQKSSQAPKLLFHYYDKDFNNEADTPDNFQSRRPNTSFCFLDIRSPGLGDTAMYLCATSSGTGLPYGYTFGSGTRLTVV.